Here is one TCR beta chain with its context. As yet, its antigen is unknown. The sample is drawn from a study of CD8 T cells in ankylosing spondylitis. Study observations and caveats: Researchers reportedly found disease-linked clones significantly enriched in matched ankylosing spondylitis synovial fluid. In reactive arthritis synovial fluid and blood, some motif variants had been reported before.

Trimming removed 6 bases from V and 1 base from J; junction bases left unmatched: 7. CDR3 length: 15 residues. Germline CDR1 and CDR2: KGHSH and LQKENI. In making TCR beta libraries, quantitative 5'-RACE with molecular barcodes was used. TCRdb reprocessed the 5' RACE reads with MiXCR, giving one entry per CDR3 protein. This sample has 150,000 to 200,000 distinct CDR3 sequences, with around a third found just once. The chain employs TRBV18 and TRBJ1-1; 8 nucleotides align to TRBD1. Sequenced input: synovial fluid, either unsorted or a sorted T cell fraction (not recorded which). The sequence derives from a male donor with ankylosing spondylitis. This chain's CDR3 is CASSPTGQGNTEAFF. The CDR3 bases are TGTGCCAGCTCTCCAACTGGACAGGGGAACACTGAAGCTTTCTTT. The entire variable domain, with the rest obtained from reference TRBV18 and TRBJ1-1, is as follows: NAGVMQNPRHLVRRRGQEARLRCSPMKGHSHVYWYRQLPEEGLKFMVYLQKENIIDESGMPKERFSAEFPKEGPSILRIQQVVRGDSAAYFCASSPTGQGNTEAFFGQGTRLTVV.